This T cell receptor beta chain was sequenced in a study of T cells in Graves' hyperthyroidism and ophthalmopathy. Findings of the study overall: Within blood appeared most thyroid clonotypes that had expanded above 0.001.

Stable hyperthyroidism: no ophthalmopathy progression over 18 months of follow-up. Pregnant or lactating patients were excluded, as were those with uncontrolled infection or other autoimmune disease. A word on this clonotype: Antigen unknown.

Amplification targeted TCR beta CDR3 regions from RNA transcripts. Primed by the HTBI set, a first-round RT-PCR was run on the TCR CDR3. TCRdb called the multiplex PCR reads again in MiXCR, with one record for every CDR3 protein. The data contain roughly 660,000 distinct CDR3 sequences, 17% of them singletons. The clonotype originates from a man aged 45-60 years with Graves' hyperthyroidism. What was sequenced was blood.

The CDR3: CANREWGATNEKLFF. CDR3 nucleotides: TGTGCCAACAGGGAATGGGGGGCAACTAATGAAAAACTGTTTTTT. This chain links TRBV28 with TRBJ1-4; D possibly corresponds to TRBD1 (6 bases). Germline V CDR1 and CDR2: MDHEN, SYDVKM. Deletions cut 10 bases from V and 0 bases from J, with 15 bases between. This CDR3 region has 15 residues.